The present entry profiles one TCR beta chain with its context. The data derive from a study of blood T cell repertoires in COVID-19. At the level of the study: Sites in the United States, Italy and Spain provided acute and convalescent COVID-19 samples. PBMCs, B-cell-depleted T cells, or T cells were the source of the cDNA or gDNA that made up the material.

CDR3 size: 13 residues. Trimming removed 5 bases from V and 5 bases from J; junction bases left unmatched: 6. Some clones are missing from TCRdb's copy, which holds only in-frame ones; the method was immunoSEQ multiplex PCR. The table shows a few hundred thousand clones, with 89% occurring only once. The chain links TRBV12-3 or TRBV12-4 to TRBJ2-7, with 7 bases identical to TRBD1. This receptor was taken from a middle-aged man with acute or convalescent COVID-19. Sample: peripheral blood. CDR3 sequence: CASSTNRGHEQYF. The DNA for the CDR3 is TGTGCCAGCAGTACCAACAGGGGCCACGAGCAGTACTTC.